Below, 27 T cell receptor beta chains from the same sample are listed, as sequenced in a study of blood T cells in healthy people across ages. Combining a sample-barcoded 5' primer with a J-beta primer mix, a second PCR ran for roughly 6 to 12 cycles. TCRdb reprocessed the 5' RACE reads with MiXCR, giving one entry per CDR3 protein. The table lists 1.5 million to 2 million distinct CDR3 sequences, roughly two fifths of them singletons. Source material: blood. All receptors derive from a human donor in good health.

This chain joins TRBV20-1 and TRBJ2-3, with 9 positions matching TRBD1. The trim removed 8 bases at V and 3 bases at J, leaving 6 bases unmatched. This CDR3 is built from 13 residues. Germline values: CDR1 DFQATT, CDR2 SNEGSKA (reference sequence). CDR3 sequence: CSHGQGQTDTQYF. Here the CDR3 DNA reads TGCAGTCATGGACAGGGGCAAACAGATACGCAGTATTTT.

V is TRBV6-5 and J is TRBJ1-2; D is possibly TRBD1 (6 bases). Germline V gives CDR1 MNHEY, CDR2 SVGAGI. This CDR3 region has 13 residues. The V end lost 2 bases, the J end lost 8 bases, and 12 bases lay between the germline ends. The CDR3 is CASSYTGSSGYTF. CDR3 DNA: TGTGCCAGCAGTTACACAGGGTCTAGCGGCTACACCTTC.

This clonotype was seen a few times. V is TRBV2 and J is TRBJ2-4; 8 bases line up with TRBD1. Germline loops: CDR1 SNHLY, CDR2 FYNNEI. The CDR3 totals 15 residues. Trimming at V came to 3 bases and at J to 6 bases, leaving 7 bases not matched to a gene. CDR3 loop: CASSDEQGALNIQYF. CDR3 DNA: TGTGCCAGCAGTGACGAGCAGGGGGCTCTAAACATTCAGTACTTC.

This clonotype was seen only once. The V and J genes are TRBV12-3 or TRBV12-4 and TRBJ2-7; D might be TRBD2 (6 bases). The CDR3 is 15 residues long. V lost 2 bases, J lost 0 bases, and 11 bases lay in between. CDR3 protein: CASSLWKGGSYEQYF. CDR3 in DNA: TGTGCCAGCAGTTTATGGAAGGGAGGCTCCTACGAGCAGTACTTC.

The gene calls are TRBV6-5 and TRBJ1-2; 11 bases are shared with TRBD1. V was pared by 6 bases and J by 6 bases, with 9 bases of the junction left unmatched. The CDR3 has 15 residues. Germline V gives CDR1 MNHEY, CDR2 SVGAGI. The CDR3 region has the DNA TGTGCCAGCAGCTTGGACAGGGGGCATTGGGATGGCTACACCTTC. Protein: CASSLDRGHWDGYTF.

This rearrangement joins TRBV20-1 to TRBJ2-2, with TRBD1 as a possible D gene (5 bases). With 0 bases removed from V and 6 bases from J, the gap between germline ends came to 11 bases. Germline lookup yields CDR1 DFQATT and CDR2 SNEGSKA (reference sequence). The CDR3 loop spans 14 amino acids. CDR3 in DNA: TGCAGTGCTAGAGATCTCACCAGGGCCGGGGAGCTGTTTTTT. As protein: CSARDLTRAGELFF.

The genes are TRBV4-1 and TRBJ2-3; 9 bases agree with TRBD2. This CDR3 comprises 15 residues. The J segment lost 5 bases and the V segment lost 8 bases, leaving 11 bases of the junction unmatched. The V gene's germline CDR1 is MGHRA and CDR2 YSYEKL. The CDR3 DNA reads TGCGCCAGCCGACCGCGGGGGGGTTCATTAGATACGCAGTATTTT. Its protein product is CASRPRGGSLDTQYF.

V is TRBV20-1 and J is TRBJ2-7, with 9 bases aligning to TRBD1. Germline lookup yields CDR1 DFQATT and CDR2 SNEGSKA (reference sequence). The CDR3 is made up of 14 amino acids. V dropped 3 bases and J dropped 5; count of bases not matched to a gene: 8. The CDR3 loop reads CSASFGTGYNEQYF. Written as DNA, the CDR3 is TGCAGTGCTAGTTTCGGGACAGGGTATAACGAGCAGTACTTC.

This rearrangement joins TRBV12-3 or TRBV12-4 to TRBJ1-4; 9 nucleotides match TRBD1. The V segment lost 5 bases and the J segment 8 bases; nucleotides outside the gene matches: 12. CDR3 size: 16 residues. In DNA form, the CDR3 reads TGTGCCAGCAGTCCGGATACAGGGGGCGCAGGGGAAAAACTGTTTTTT. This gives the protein CASSPDTGGAGEKLFF.

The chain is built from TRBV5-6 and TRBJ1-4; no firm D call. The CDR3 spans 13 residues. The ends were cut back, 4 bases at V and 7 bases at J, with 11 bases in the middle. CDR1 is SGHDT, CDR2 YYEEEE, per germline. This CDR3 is CASSPGPAEKLFF. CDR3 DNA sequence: TGTGCCAGCAGCCCAGGACCGGCTGAAAAACTGTTTTTT.

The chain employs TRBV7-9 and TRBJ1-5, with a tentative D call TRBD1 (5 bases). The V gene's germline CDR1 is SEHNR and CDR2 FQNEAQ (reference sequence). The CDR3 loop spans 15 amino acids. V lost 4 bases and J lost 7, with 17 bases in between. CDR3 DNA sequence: TGTGCCAGCAGCTCTACCCAGGGCTCGCGGCAGCCCCAGCATTTT. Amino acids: CASSSTQGSRQPQHF.

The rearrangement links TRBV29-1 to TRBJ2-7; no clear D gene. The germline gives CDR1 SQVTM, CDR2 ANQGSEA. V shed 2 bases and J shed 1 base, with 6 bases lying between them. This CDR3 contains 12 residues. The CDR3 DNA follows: TGCAGCGTTGAAACACAATCCTACGAGCAGTACTTC. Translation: CSVETQSYEQYF.

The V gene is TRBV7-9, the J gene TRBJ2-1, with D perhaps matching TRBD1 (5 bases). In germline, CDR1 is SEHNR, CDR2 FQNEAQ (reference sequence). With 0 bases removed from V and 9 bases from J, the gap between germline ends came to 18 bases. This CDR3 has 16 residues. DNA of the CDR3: TGTGCCAGCAGCTTAGCGTCCGCAGGGTTGATTTTTGAGCAGTTCTTC. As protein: CASSLASAGLIFEQFF.

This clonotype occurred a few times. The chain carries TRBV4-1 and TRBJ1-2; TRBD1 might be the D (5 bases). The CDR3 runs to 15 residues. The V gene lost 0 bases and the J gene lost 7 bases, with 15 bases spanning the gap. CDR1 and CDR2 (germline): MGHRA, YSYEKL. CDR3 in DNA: TGCGCCAGCAGCCAAGACGCCTCAACGGGGACTGGCTACACCTTC. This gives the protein CASSQDASTGTGYTF.

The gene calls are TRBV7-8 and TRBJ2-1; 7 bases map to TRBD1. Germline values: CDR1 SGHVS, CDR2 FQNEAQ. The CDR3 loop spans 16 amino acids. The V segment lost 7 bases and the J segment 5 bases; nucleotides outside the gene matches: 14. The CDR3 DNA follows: TGTGCCAGCATCTATCTTGGGGGACAGAAACACAATGAGCAGTTCTTC. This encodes CASIYLGGQKHNEQFF.

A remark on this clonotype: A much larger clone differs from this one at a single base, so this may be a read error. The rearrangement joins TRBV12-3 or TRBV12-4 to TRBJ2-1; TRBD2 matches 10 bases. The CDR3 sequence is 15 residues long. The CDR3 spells CAGSSGLAEYNEQFF. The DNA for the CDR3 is TGTGCCGGCAGTTCTGGACTAGCGGAATACAATGAGCAGTTCTTC.

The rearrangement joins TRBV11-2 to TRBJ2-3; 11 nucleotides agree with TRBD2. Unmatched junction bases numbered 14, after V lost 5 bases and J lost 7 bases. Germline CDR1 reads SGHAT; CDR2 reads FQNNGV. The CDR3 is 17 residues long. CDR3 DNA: TGTGCCAGCAGCCCCCAACTAGCGGGGGTCCCTTACCATACGCAGTATTTT. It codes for CASSPQLAGVPYHTQYF.

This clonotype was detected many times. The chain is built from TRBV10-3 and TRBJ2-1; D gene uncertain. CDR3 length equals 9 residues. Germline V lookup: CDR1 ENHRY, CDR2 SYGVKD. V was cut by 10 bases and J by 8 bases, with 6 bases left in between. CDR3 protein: CATADEQFF. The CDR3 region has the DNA TGTGCCACCGCGGATGAGCAGTTCTTC.

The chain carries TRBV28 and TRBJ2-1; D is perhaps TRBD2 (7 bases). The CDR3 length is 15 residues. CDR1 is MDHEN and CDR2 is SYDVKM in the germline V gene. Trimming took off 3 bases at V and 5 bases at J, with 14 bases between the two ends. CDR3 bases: TGTGCCAGCAGTTTCGGGGGGCGTACAGACAATGAGCAGTTCTTC. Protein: CASSFGGRTDNEQFF.

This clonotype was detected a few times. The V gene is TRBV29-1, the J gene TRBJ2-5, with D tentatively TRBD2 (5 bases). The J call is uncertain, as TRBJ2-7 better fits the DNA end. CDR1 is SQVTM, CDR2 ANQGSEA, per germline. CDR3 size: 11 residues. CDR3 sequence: CSVASGTEQYF. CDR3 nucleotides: TGCAGCGTTGCTTCGGGAACCGAGCAGTACTTC.

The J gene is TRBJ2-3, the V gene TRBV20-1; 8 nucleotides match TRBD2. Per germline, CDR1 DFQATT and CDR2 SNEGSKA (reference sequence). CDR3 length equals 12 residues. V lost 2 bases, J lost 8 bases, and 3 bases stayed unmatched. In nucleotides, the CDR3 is TGCAGTGCTAGACCCCGGGGGGGTACGCAGTATTTT. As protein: CSARPRGGTQYF.

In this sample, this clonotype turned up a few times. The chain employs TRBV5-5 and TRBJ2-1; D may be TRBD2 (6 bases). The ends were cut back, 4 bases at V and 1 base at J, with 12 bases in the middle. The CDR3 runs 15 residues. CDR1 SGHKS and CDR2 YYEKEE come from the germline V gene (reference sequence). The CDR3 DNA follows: TGTGCCAGCAGCACGGACTACCAATCCTACAATGAGCAGTTCTTC. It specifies CASSTDYQSYNEQFF.

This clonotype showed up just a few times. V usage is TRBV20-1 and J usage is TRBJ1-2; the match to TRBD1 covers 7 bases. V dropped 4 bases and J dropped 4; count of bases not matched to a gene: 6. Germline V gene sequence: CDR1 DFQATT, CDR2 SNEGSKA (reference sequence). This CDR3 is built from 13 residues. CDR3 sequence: CSAKGTATYGYTF. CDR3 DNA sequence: TGCAGTGCTAAGGGGACAGCCACCTATGGCTACACCTTC.

Here the CDR3 DNA reads TGTGCCAGCAGCTTCCGGGGGGCTCAGATTTTAGAGACCCAGTACTTC. It translates to CASSFRGAQILETQYF. J is TRBJ2-5 and V is TRBV7-2; a weak D match, TRBD2 (7 bases). Trimming removed 3 bases from V and 4 bases from J, with 18 bases in between. This CDR3 region has 16 residues. Germline V gene data show CDR1 as SGHTA and CDR2 as FQGNSA.

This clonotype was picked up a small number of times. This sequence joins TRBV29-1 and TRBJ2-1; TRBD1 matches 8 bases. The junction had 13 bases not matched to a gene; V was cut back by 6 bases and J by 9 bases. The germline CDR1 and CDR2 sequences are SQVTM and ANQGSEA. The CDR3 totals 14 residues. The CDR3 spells CSVTTGGVGTEQFF. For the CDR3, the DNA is TGCAGCGTCACAACAGGGGGAGTTGGCACTGAGCAGTTCTTC.

The CDR3 bases are TGCAGTGCGGCAGGACAGGGGAACACCGGGGAGCTGTTTTTT. This codes for CSAAGQGNTGELFF. The V and J genes are TRBV20-1 and TRBJ2-2; 8 nucleotides agree with TRBD1. The length of the CDR3 is 14 residues. CDR1 is DFQATT, CDR2 SNEGSKA, per germline (reference sequence). Germline trimming cut 6 bases from V and 1 base from J; bases unmatched to any gene: 4.

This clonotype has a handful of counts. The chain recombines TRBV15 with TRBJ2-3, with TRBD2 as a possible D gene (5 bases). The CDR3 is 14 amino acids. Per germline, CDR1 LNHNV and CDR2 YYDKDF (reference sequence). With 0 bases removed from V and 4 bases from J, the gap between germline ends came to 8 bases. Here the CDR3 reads CATSRDGSADTQYF. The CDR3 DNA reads TGTGCCACCAGCAGAGATGGGAGCGCAGATACGCAGTATTTT.